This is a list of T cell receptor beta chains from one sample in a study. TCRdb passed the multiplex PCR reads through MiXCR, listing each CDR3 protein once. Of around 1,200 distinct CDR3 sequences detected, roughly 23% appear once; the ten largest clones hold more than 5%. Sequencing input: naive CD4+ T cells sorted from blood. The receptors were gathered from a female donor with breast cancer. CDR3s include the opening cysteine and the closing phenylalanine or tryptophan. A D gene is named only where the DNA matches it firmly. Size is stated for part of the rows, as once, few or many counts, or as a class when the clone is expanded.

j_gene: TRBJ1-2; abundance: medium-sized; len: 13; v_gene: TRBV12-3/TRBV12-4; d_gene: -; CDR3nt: TGTGCCAGCAGACGGACAGCCCTCTATGGCTACACCTTC; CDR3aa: CASRRTALYGYTF
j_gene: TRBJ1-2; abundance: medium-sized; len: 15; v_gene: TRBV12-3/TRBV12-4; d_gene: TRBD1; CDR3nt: TGTGCCAGCAGCCTCGGGACAGATTCTAACTATGGCTACACCTTC; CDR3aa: CASSLGTDSNYGYTF
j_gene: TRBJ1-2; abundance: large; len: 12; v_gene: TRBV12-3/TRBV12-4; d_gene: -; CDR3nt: TGTGCCAGCCTCGGACAAGACTATGGCTACACCTTC; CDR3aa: CASLGQDYGYTF
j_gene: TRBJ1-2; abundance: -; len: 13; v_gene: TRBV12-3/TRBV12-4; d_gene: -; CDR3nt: TGTGCCAGCAGACAGACGGTAGCCTATGGCTACACCTTC; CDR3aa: CASRQTVAYGYTF
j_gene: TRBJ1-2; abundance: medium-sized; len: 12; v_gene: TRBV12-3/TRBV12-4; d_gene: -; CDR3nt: TGTGCCAGCAGCTATTTGGGCTATGGCTACACCTTC; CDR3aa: CASSYLGYGYTF
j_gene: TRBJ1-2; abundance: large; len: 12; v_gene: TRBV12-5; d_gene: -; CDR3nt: TGTGCTAGTGCCCTGACATTATCCGGCTACACCTTC; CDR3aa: CASALTLSGYTF
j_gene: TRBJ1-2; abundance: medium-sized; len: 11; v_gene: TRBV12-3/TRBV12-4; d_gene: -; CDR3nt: TGTGCCAGCAGCTCCCTAGGGGACTACACCTTC; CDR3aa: CASSSLGDYTF
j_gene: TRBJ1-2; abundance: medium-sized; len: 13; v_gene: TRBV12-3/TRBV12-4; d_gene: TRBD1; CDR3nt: TGTGCCAGCACGGGACAGGGGCTCATTGGCTACACCTTC; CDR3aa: CASTGQGLIGYTF
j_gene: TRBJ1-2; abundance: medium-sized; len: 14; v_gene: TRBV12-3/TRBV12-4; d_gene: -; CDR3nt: TGTGCCAGCAGTTTACACCGAGTGTGGGATGGCTACACCTTC; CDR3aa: CASSLHRVWDGYTF
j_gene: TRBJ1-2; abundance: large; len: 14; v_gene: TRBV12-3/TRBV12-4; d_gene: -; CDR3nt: TGTGCCAGCAGTTCGACCCCGGGTCGCTATGGCTACACCTTC; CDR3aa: CASSSTPGRYGYTF
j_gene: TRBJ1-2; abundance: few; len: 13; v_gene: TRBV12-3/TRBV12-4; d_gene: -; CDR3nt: TGTGCCAGCAGTTTGCGACGGATCTATGGCTACACCTTC; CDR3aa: CASSLRRIYGYTF
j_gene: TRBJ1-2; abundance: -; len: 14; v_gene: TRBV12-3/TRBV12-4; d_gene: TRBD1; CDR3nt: TGTGCCAGCAGTTTCGGGACAGGGAGGGATGGCTACACCTTC; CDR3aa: CASSFGTGRDGYTF